The 23 T cell receptor beta chains below all came from one sample that was sequenced in a study of blood T cell repertoires in COVID-19. TCRdb's copy holds only in-frame clones and misses some; the assay was immunoSEQ multiplex PCR. This table holds around 150,000 clones, around 93% found once. Sequencing used peripheral blood. These receptors were taken from a woman aged 50 to 65 with acute or convalescent COVID-19.

The chain combines TRBV2 with TRBJ1-4; D may be TRBD1 (5 bases). Germline V gene data show CDR1 as SNHLY and CDR2 as FYNNEI. This CDR3 comprises 14 residues. Trimming pared 5 bases from V and 4 bases from J, leaving 11 bases between. CDR3 residues: CASSSDRLNEKLFF. CDR3 bases: TGTGCCAGCAGTTCTGACAGACTTAATGAAAAACTGTTTTTT. Together with reference TRBV2 and TRBJ1-4, the CDR3 gives the full variable domain: EPEVTQTPSHQVTQMGQEVILRCVPISNHLYFYWYRQILGQKVEFLVSFYNNEISEKSEIFDDQFSVERPDGSNFTLKIRSTKLEDSAMYFCASSSDRLNEKLFFGSGTQLSVL.

V usage is TRBV7-9 and J usage is TRBJ1-2, with TRBD1 identical over 9 bases. Germline CDR1 is SEHNR and CDR2 is FQNEAQ (reference sequence). V lost 5 bases to trimming and J lost 8 bases; unmatched junction nucleotides: 6. The CDR3 loop spans 13 amino acids. Written as DNA, the CDR3 is TGTGCCAGCAGCGTACAGGGGGCGTGGGGCTACACCTTC. This sequence encodes CASSVQGAWGYTF.

The genes are TRBV24-1 and TRBJ2-3; possibly TRBD1 for D (5 bases). V dropped 4 bases and J dropped 5 bases, with 9 bases sitting between them. Germline lookup yields CDR1 KGHDR and CDR2 SFDVKD. The CDR3 sequence is 13 residues long. Written as DNA, the CDR3 is TGTGCCACCAGTGACAGGGTAAAAGATACGCAGTATTTT. Its translation is CATSDRVKDTQYF.

The chain is built from TRBV19 and TRBJ1-5; TRBD1 might be the D (5 bases). Trimming pared 7 bases from V and 1 base from J, leaving 14 bases between. This CDR3 region has 15 residues. Germline CDR1 reads LNHDA; CDR2 reads SQIVND (reference sequence). CDR3 DNA: TGTGCCAGTACTCACCAGGGTGTGAGCAATCAGCCCCAGCATTTT. This encodes CASTHQGVSNQPQHF.

This chain uses TRBV2 with TRBJ1-2; D gene unclear. Germline V gives CDR1 SNHLY, CDR2 FYNNEI. V was shortened by 5 bases and J by 6 bases, with 10 bases between the two germline ends. The CDR3 loop spans 12 amino acids. The CDR3 here is CASSPRQHGYTF. In nucleotides, the CDR3 is TGTGCCAGCAGTCCCAGGCAACATGGCTACACCTTC.

This chain joins TRBV9 and TRBJ2-1; 9 bases agree with TRBD2. V lost 2 bases and J lost 2; bases outside the gene matches: 5. Germline CDR1 and CDR2: SGDLS and YYNGEE. The length of the CDR3 is 16 residues. The CDR3: CASSVVAGVAYNEQFF. In DNA form, the CDR3 reads TGTGCCAGCAGCGTGGTAGCGGGAGTGGCCTACAATGAGCAGTTCTTC.

This rearrangement joins TRBV14 to TRBJ2-5; D remains ambiguous. The CDR3 runs to 13 residues. Trimming removed 4 bases from V and 5 bases from J, with 11 bases in between. Germline V gene sequence: CDR1 SGHDN, CDR2 FVKESK. CDR3 amino acids: CASSPVNVETQYF. In DNA form, the CDR3 reads TGTGCCAGCAGCCCAGTCAATGTGGAGACCCAGTACTTC.

The chain has TRBV25-1 and TRBJ2-1, with 9 bases identical to TRBD1. The CDR3 contains 14 residues. J gave up 6 bases and V 2 bases, and 2 bases lay outside the gene matches. CDR1 MGHDK and CDR2 SYGVNS come from the germline V gene. CDR3 nucleotide sequence: TGTGCCAGCAGTGAAGGGACAGGGCGCAATGAGCAGTTCTTC. This sequence encodes CASSEGTGRNEQFF.

V usage is TRBV5-6 and J usage is TRBJ1-3; the D gene is possibly TRBD1 (5 bases). CDR1 is SGHDT and CDR2 is YYEEEE in the germline V gene. The CDR3 consists of 14 residues. The V and J ends lost 1 base and 0 bases respectively, with 5 bases between them. The DNA for the CDR3 is TGTGCCAGCAGCTTGAGGGGCTCTGGAAACACCATATATTTT. It yields the protein CASSLRGSGNTIYF.

The chain recombines TRBV28 with TRBJ2-1; 14 positions agree with TRBD2. The germline V gene has CDR1 MDHEN and CDR2 SYDVKM. J gave up 8 bases and V 1 base, and 7 bases lay outside the gene matches. CDR3 length equals 17 residues. The CDR3 nucleotides read TGTGCCAGCAGTTTATCGTTCGGGACTAGCGGGAGTCATGAGCAGTTCTTC. This encodes CASSLSFGTSGSHEQFF.

V gene TRBV19 combines with J gene TRBJ1-2; D gene ambiguous. This CDR3 is 12 amino acids long. The germline V and J ends were trimmed by 5 bases and 8 bases, with 12 bases remaining between them. Germline V gene lookup returns CDR1 LNHDA and CDR2 SQIVND (reference sequence). The CDR3: CASSVSELGYTF. The DNA of the CDR3 is TGTGCCAGTAGTGTTAGTGAACTCGGCTACACCTTC.

The genes are TRBV27 and TRBJ1-2, with 11 bases matching TRBD1. Germline CDR1 MNHEY, CDR2 SMNVEV (reference sequence). CDR3 length equals 15 residues. The junction had 4 bases not matched to a gene; V was cut back by 3 bases and J by 4 bases. The CDR3, as DNA: TGTGCCAGCAGTTTTGGACAGGGGGCAGGCTATGGCTACACCTTC. Translation gives CASSFGQGAGYGYTF.

The CDR3 DNA sequence: TGTGCCAGCAGTTCTCTCACTTCCGGAGAGACCCAGTACTTC. As protein: CASSSLTSGETQYF. V gene TRBV2 combines with J gene TRBJ2-5; no reliable D call. The germline CDR1 and CDR2 sequences are SNHLY and FYNNEI. There are 14 residues in the CDR3. V was pared by 5 bases and J by 4 bases, with 14 bases between.

Details on this clone: Its ends do not fully match the called genes, so a read error is possible. V usage is TRBV6-4 and J usage is TRBJ2-5; no firm D call. This CDR3 has 13 residues. Germline V gene lookup returns CDR1 MRHNA and CDR2 SNTAGT. CDR3 nucleotides: TGTGCCGGCAGACAAACCTCACAAGAGACCCAGTACTTC. It is translated as CAGRQTSQETQYF.

This chain joins TRBV24-1 and TRBJ1-5; tentatively, D is TRBD1 (6 bases). CDR3 size: 15 residues. CDR1 KGHDR and CDR2 SFDVKD come from the germline V gene. Trimming left V 9 bases short and J 0 bases short, with 14 bases between. CDR3 protein: CATAKGGTSNQPQHF. The CDR3, as DNA: TGTGCCACCGCCAAGGGGGGGACTAGCAATCAGCCCCAGCATTTT.

V and J are TRBV6-5 and TRBJ2-1; 7 positions match TRBD2. Germline lookup yields CDR1 MNHEY and CDR2 SVGAGI. Losses at the gene ends were 0 bases for V and 4 bases for J; bases not matched to a gene: 6. This CDR3 region has 16 residues. This CDR3 reads CASSYSGEGGYNEQFF. The CDR3 DNA follows: TGTGCCAGCAGTTACTCGGGGGAGGGAGGGTACAATGAGCAGTTCTTC.

The chain links TRBV29-1 to TRBJ1-5, with 9 bases identical to TRBD1. The length of the CDR3 is 13 residues. V gave up 6 bases and J gave up 7 bases; unmatched junction bases: 7. CDR1 is SQVTM and CDR2 is ANQGSEA in the germline V gene. The CDR3 DNA reads TGCAGCGTGGGGGGACAGGGTAACCAGCCCCAGCATTTT. Protein sequence: CSVGGQGNQPQHF.

This chain uses TRBV4-1 with TRBJ2-1, with 11 bases lining up with TRBD2. The V segment lost 4 bases and the J segment 7 bases; nucleotides outside the gene matches: 12. The length of the CDR3 is 17 residues. CDR1 is MGHRA, CDR2 YSYEKL, per germline. This CDR3 is CASSLGSSGTSGNEQFF. As DNA, the CDR3 is TGCGCCAGCAGCCTAGGCAGTTCAGGGACTAGCGGAAATGAGCAGTTCTTC.

This clone was seen only once. The chain employs TRBV3-1 (or the pseudogene TRBV3-2) and TRBJ2-5, with 7 bases lining up with TRBD1. CDR3 length: 15 residues. Germline lookup yields CDR1 LGHDT and CDR2 YNNKEL (reference sequence). After removal of 0 bases from V and 3 bases from J, the junction contained 4 bases not matched to a gene. This CDR3 reads CASSQEETGKETQYF. CDR3 DNA sequence: TGTGCCAGCAGCCAAGAAGAGACAGGGAAAGAGACCCAGTACTTC.

The chain has TRBV28 and TRBJ2-2, with 11 bases matching TRBD2. J lost 5 bases, V lost 11 bases, and 16 bases had no gene match. Germline lookup yields CDR1 MDHEN and CDR2 SYDVKM. This CDR3 has 17 amino acids. CDR3 amino acids: CAVKRSLAGGKTGELFF. The CDR3 nucleotides are TGTGCCGTTAAGAGGTCTCTAGCGGGAGGAAAAACCGGGGAGCTGTTTTTT.

The V call is TRBV7-8, the J call TRBJ1-1; the D is unclear. The germline V and J ends were trimmed by 8 bases and 4 bases, with 14 bases remaining between them. The CDR3 consists of 13 residues. CDR1 and CDR2 from the germline V gene are SGHVS and FQNEAQ. CDR3 in amino acids: CASGSRLPTEAFF. The CDR3 DNA is TGTGCCAGCGGCAGCAGGCTCCCCACTGAAGCTTTCTTT.

The V call is TRBV5-1, the J call TRBJ1-1; 10 bases fit TRBD1. Trimming at V came to 2 bases and at J to 5 bases, leaving 6 bases not matched to a gene. The CDR3 is made up of 15 amino acids. In germline, CDR1 is SGHRS, CDR2 YFSETQ. CDR3 sequence (DNA): TGCGCCAGCAGCTTTTATCCGGGACAGGGGACTGAAGCTTTCTTT. It yields the protein CASSFYPGQGTEAFF.

In its sample, this clone was seen once. CDR3 bases: TGTGCCAGCAGTCCAGGCCCAGGGAACAATCAGCCCCAGCATTTT. It yields the protein CASSPGPGNNQPQHF. This sequence joins TRBV7-2 and TRBJ1-5; tentative D call: TRBD1 (5 bases). CDR1 and CDR2 (germline): SGHTA, FQGNSA. The CDR3 runs to 15 residues. V dropped 6 bases and J dropped 3 bases, with 15 bases sitting between them.